These 22 T cell receptor beta chains came from one sample sequenced in a study of cytomegalovirus exposure and HLA in healthy donors. Primers for the PCR totalled 60 Vbeta and 13 Jbeta. Measured with immunoSEQ multiplex PCR; TCRdb has only the in-frame clones, and not every one. The sample includes 210,000 or so clones, over 75% of them seen just once. Specimen: PBMCs. These receptors all stem from a girl aged 2 to 9 in good health and CMV-seronegative.

The chain uses TRBV5-6 and TRBJ1-2; 7 bases map to TRBD1. Germline-derived CDR1 and CDR2 are SGHDT and YYEEEE. The CDR3 contains 13 residues. Unmatched junction bases numbered 4, after V lost 4 bases and J lost 4 bases. The CDR3 sequence is CASSTDRVYGYTF. The DNA of the CDR3 is TGTGCCAGCAGCACTGACAGGGTCTATGGCTACACCTTC.

V usage is TRBV5-5 and J usage is TRBJ1-4, with 7 positions matching TRBD1. Germline trimming cut 2 bases from V and 0 bases from J; bases unmatched to any gene: 7. This CDR3 is built from 17 residues. Germline CDR1 is SGHKS and CDR2 is YYEKEE (reference sequence). In nucleotides, the CDR3 is TGTGCCAGCAGCTTTTTCGGGACAGCATCAACTAATGAAAAACTGTTTTTT. Translated, it gives CASSFFGTASTNEKLFF.

The chain has TRBV19 and TRBJ1-2; perhaps TRBD1 as D (5 bases). Per germline, CDR1 LNHDA and CDR2 SQIVND (reference sequence). The V gene lost 0 bases and the J gene lost 8 bases, with 13 bases spanning the gap. The length of the CDR3 is 14 residues. CDR3 loop: CASSIDRGSMGYTF. The CDR3 DNA reads as TGTGCCAGTAGTATAGATCGGGGGAGCATGGGCTACACCTTC. The full variable domain, rest sourced from reference TRBV19 and TRBJ1-2, is DGGITQSPKYLFRKEGQNVTLSCEQNLNHDAMYWYRQDPGQGLRLIYYSQIVNDFQKGDIAEGYSVSREKKESFPLTVTSAQKNPTAFYLCASSIDRGSMGYTFGSGTRLTVV.

This chain uses TRBV19 with TRBJ1-1; D possibly corresponds to TRBD1 (5 bases). CDR1 is LNHDA and CDR2 is SQIVND in the germline V gene (reference sequence). V was cut by 0 bases and J by 1 base, with 6 bases left in between. This CDR3 is built from 14 residues. The DNA of the CDR3 is TGTGCCAGTAGTATAGACGGGGGGAACACTGAAGCTTTCTTT. Its translation is CASSIDGGNTEAFF.

The chain carries TRBV19 and TRBJ2-3; 13 bases map to TRBD2. V gave up 5 bases and J gave up 2 bases; unmatched junction bases: 4. The CDR3 is 16 amino acids. Germline CDR1 is LNHDA and CDR2 is SQIVND (reference sequence). The CDR3 sequence: CASSGTSGAFTDTQYF. The DNA for the CDR3 is TGTGCCAGTAGTGGGACTAGCGGGGCCTTCACAGATACGCAGTATTTT.

The chain employs TRBV30 and TRBJ2-7; 8 bases are a match to TRBD2. This CDR3 has 20 residues. With 2 bases clipped from V and 0 bases from J, the junction kept 21 bases outside the gene matches. The germline V gene has CDR1 GTSNPN and CDR2 SVGIG (reference sequence). CDR3 sequence (DNA): TGTGCCTGGAGTCCCTCCTCACTAGCGGTATGGAATAAAAGCTCCTACGAGCAGTACTTC. It translates to CAWSPSSLAVWNKSSYEQYF.

V usage is TRBV5-6 and J usage is TRBJ2-3; 13 bases map to TRBD2. CDR1 and CDR2 (germline): SGHDT, YYEEEE. V shed 4 bases, J shed 6 bases, and the junction held 5 bases outside the gene matches. The CDR3 has 15 residues. CDR3 sequence reads: CASSTGTSGKDTQYF. DNA for the CDR3: TGTGCCAGCAGCACGGGGACTAGCGGGAAGGATACGCAGTATTTT.

As to this clone: One junction end disagrees with the germline gene, perhaps due to a read error. V is TRBV6-1 and J is TRBJ1-2, with no clear D. The CDR3 is 17 residues long. Per the germline V gene, CDR1 is MNHNS and CDR2 is SASEGT. As DNA, the CDR3 is TGTGCCAGCACTGAACGGCGCGAGGGCCCCCGGGACTATGGCTACACCTTC. The encoded protein is CASTERREGPRDYGYTF.

The chain combines TRBV7-6 with TRBJ2-3; D call uncertain. The CDR3 runs 16 residues. Trimming cost V 2 bases and J 4 bases, with 16 bases left between them. CDR1 is SGHVS, CDR2 FNYEAQ, per germline. This CDR3 reads CASSLFGAAPADTQYF. CDR3 DNA: TGTGCCAGCAGCTTATTTGGCGCAGCGCCGGCAGATACGCAGTATTTT.

This rearrangement joins TRBV6-5 to TRBJ2-5; TRBD2 agrees at 7 bases. The J call is in doubt because the DNA end fits TRBJ2-7 better. The CDR3 contains 15 residues. Per germline, CDR1 MNHEY and CDR2 SVGAGI. The DNA for the CDR3 is TGTGCCAGCAGTTACTCGGTCAGCGGGGCCTACGAGCAGTACTTC. Protein: CASSYSVSGAYEQYF.

CDR3 DNA: TGTGCCACCAGCAGAGAGGGGACTACCTACAATGAGCAGTTCTTC. Its protein is CATSREGTTYNEQFF. The chain recombines TRBV15 with TRBJ2-1; 7 nucleotides match TRBD2. CDR1 is LNHNV and CDR2 is YYDKDF in the germline V gene (reference sequence). The ends lost 0 bases at V and 2 bases at J; junction bases unmatched: 1. The CDR3 consists of 15 residues.

Remarks on this clone: The junction departs from germline at one end; a sequencing error may be responsible. The identical CDR3 is also encoded by other nucleotide sequences in the sample. V usage is TRBV6-1 and J usage is TRBJ1-2; D call uncertain. Per germline, CDR1 MNHNS and CDR2 SASEGT. The CDR3 extends over 14 amino acids. Written as DNA, the CDR3 is TGTGCTAGCAGTGCCACGTCCGACATTATCGGCTACACCTTC. Its protein product is CASSATSDIIGYTF.

This chain connects TRBV7-6 to TRBJ1-1; possible D gene TRBD1, 5 bases. This CDR3 has 14 amino acids. CDR1 is SGHVS, CDR2 FNYEAQ, per germline. Trimming cost V 1 base and J 2 bases, with 8 bases left between them. The DNA of the CDR3 is TGTGCCAGCAGCTTAGGGGGCCTTAACACTGAAGCTTTCTTT. This sequence encodes CASSLGGLNTEAFF.

This rearrangement joins TRBV6-1 to TRBJ2-2; TRBD2 might be the D (6 bases). CDR1 is MNHNS, CDR2 SASEGT, per germline. V was shortened by 4 bases and J by 1 base, with 13 bases between the two germline ends. This CDR3 region has 16 residues. The CDR3 region is CASSGRDWMNTGELFF. CDR3 bases: TGTGCCAGCAGTGGAAGGGACTGGATGAACACCGGGGAGCTGTTTTTT.

The chain has TRBV13 and TRBJ2-5, with 8 positions matching TRBD2. Unmatched junction bases numbered 5, after V lost 5 bases and J lost 6 bases. Germline V lookup: CDR1 PRHDT, CDR2 FYEKMQ (reference sequence). This CDR3 has 13 amino acids. CDR3 bases: TGTGCCAGCAGCCCTGCGGGGGGAAAGACCCAGTACTTC. Translation: CASSPAGGKTQYF. Using reference TRBV13 and TRBJ2-5 for the parts outside the CDR3, the full variable domain is AAGVIQSPRHLIKEKRETATLKCYPIPRHDTVYWYQQGPGQDPQFLISFYEKMQSDKGSIPDRFSAQQFSDYHSELNMSSLELGDSALYFCASSPAGGKTQYFGPGTRLLVL.

V gene TRBV10-1 combines with J gene TRBJ2-2; 8 bases are a match to TRBD2. Trimming removed 6 bases from V and 4 bases from J; junction bases left unmatched: 4. Germline CDR1 WNHNN, CDR2 SYGVQD (reference sequence). This CDR3 comprises 14 residues. For the CDR3, the DNA is TGCGCCAGCAGAGGCGGGGGGACCACCGGGGAGCTGTTTTTT. Amino acid sequence: CASRGGGTTGELFF.

This sequence joins TRBV5-1 and TRBJ2-3; D is ambiguous. Trimming pared 1 base from V and 0 bases from J, leaving 12 bases between. The CDR3 is made up of 16 amino acids. Germline assignment: CDR1 SGHRS and CDR2 YFSETQ. This CDR3 is CASSLLFGSSTDTQYF. The CDR3 coding sequence is TGCGCCAGCAGCTTGTTATTCGGGTCTAGCACAGATACGCAGTATTTT.

The V call is TRBV7-9, the J call TRBJ2-7; D call uncertain. V shed 5 bases and J shed 3 bases, with 8 bases lying between them. The CDR3 consists of 12 residues. Germline-derived CDR1 and CDR2 are SEHNR and FQNEAQ (reference sequence). The CDR3 sequence: CASSQVLYEQYF. CDR3 in DNA: TGTGCCAGCAGCCAAGTACTCTACGAGCAGTACTTC.

The gene calls are TRBV7-9 and TRBJ2-1; D unresolved. Trimming pared 4 bases from V and 0 bases from J, leaving 10 bases between. The CDR3 runs 15 residues. From germline, CDR1 is SEHNR and CDR2 FQNEAQ (reference sequence). CDR3 residues: CASSSSRGSYNEQFF. The CDR3 coding sequence is TGTGCCAGCAGCTCCTCGAGAGGCTCCTACAATGAGCAGTTCTTC.

V and J are TRBV10-3 and TRBJ1-3, with 8 bases fitting TRBD1. This CDR3 has 15 amino acids. Per the germline V gene, CDR1 is ENHRY and CDR2 is SYGVKD. With V trimmed by 3 bases and J by 5 bases, 6 bases remained unmatched. CDR3 coding DNA: TGTGCCATCAGTGACTCCGGGACAGGAAGAAACACCATATATTTT. Encoded protein: CAISDSGTGRNTIYF.

This sequence joins TRBV2 and TRBJ2-1, with D possibly TRBD1 on 6 matching bases. Germline V gene lookup returns CDR1 SNHLY and CDR2 FYNNEI. The CDR3 covers 15 residues. Trimming left V 1 base short and J 5 bases short, with 12 bases between. The CDR3 DNA reads as TGTGCCAGCAGTGAAGAGAACAGGGTTAACAATGAGCAGTTCTTC. It codes for CASSEENRVNNEQFF.

This clone was seen only a few times. The chain carries TRBV25-1 and TRBJ2-7; TRBD1 aligns across 7 bases. With 8 bases clipped from V and 7 bases from J, the junction kept 14 bases outside the gene matches. Germline CDR1 is MGHDK and CDR2 is SYGVNS. The CDR3 sequence is 14 residues long. CDR3 amino acids: CASGSSRQGLEQYF. The DNA of the CDR3 is TGTGCCAGCGGATCTTCGAGACAGGGCTTAGAGCAGTACTTC.